Listed below are T cell receptor beta chains from one sample, sequenced in a study of chemoradiotherapy in HPV16-positive cancers. Profiling relied on immunoSEQ multiplex PCR, and the TCRdb table lists in-frame clones only, not all of them. The table includes more than 9,000 clones, about 90% detected once. This sample was taken from a patient who underwent chemoradiotherapy. These receptors originate from a human donor with HPV-associated anogenital cancer. Both conserved end residues are part of each CDR3. The D gene is left open where the match is weak. A clone size is listed for some rows: how often the clone was seen (once, few, many), or a class if it is expanded.

V	D	length	size	J	CDR3	DNA
TRBV6-6	NA	14	few	TRBJ1-2	CASTQTLQLYGYTF	TGTGCCAGCACGCAGACACTTCAACTCTATGGCTACACCTTC
TRBV5-1	TRBD2	16	NA	TRBJ2-2	CASSLNPAGGTGELFF	TGCGCCAGCAGCTTGAATCCAGCGGGGGGAACCGGGGAGCTGTTTTTT
TRBV10-2	NA	13	once	TRBJ1-1	CASNHTGRTEAFF	TGCGCCAGCAATCACACAGGGCGGACTGAAGCTTTCTTT
TRBV4-1	NA	14	NA	TRBJ2-7	CASSLRDISYEQYF	TGCGCCAGCAGCCTCCGGGACATCTCCTACGAGCAGTACTTC
TRBV6-1	NA	14	NA	TRBJ1-6	CASSETVTNSPLHF	TGTGCCAGCAGTGAAACGGTTACTAATTCACCCCTCCACTTT
TRBV6-1	NA	12	NA	TRBJ1-1	CASEIRPTEAFF	TGTGCCAGCGAGATAAGACCCACTGAAGCTTTCTTT
TRBV19	TRBD2	16	once	TRBJ2-2	CASTDSGRAYTGELFF	TGTGCCAGTACCGATAGCGGGAGGGCGTACACCGGGGAGCTGTTTTTT
TRBV6-1	NA	14	NA	TRBJ1-1	CASTLLGLNTEAFF	TGTGCCAGCACCCTCTTAGGGTTGAACACTGAAGCTTTCTTT
TRBV15	NA	13	NA	TRBJ1-4	CATSRARDEKLFF	TGTGCCACCAGCAGGGCCCGGGATGAAAAACTGTTTTTT
TRBV7-7	TRBD2	13	NA	TRBJ2-2	CASSVKLAGELFF	TGTGCCAGCAGCGTAAAACTAGCGGGGGAGCTGTTTTTT
TRBV7-8	NA	15	NA	TRBJ1-1	CASSLYRQRNTEAFF	TGTGCCAGCAGCTTATATCGACAAAGAAACACTGAAGCTTTCTTT
TRBV10-1	NA	12	NA	TRBJ1-3	CASSEGGNTIYF	TGCGCCAGCAGTGAAGGGGGAAACACCATATATTTT
TRBV5-1	NA	15	NA	TRBJ2-2	CASSLQGGPSGELFF	TGCGCCAGCAGCCTCCAGGGGGGGCCTAGCGGGGAGCTGTTTTTT
TRBV30	NA	13	NA	TRBJ1-6	CAWRAFGGSPLHF	TGTGCCTGGAGAGCCTTTGGGGGTTCACCCCTCCACTTT
TRBV28	NA	15	NA	TRBJ2-4	CASSGAGTEANIQYF	TGTGCCAGCTCAGGCGCGGGGACAGAGGCAAACATTCAGTACTTC
TRBV29-1	TRBD1	13	NA	TRBJ1-2	CSVAGDRAYGYTF	TGCAGCGTTGCGGGGGACAGGGCCTATGGCTACACCTTC
TRBV7-3	TRBD2	16	NA	TRBJ2-3	CASSQERGGLTDTQYF	TGTGCCAGCAGCCAAGAGCGGGGGGGCCTGACAGATACGCAGTATTTT
TRBV19	NA	14	NA	TRBJ2-5	CASSAPGEGETQYF	TGTGCCAGTAGCGCCCCGGGGGAAGGCGAGACCCAGTACTTC
TRBV5-1	NA	14	NA	TRBJ2-3	CASSLTPPTDTQYF	TGCGCCAGCAGCTTGACGCCCCCCACAGATACGCAGTATTTT
TRBV7-2	NA	12	NA	TRBJ1-1	CASSPTHTEAFF	TGTGCCAGCAGCCCAACCCATACTGAAGCTTTCTTT
TRBV18	NA	13	NA	TRBJ1-2	CASSLGAVYGYTF	TGTGCCAGCTCCCTGGGGGCTGTTTATGGCTACACCTTC
TRBV21-1	NA	15	NA	TRBJ1-5	CASRAREYSNQPQHF	TGTGCCAGCAGGGCAAGGGAGTATAGCAATCAGCCCCAGCATTTT
TRBV7-2	TRBD2	16	NA	TRBJ2-1	CASSLGPGGPNGGQFF	TGTGCCAGCAGCTTAGGTCCGGGAGGACCCAATGGGGGGCAGTTCTTC
TRBV27	NA	15	NA	TRBJ2-7	CASSLSPTGRYEQYF	TGTGCCAGCAGTTTATCCCCGACAGGGAGGTACGAGCAGTACTTC
TRBV6-1	NA	14	once	TRBJ1-6	CASSGHISNSPLHF	TGTGCCAGCAGTGGACACATTAGTAATTCACCCCTCCACTTT
TRBV5-1	NA	16	NA	TRBJ2-5	CASSLVVARYQETQYF	TGCGCCAGCAGCTTGGTGGTAGCGCGGTACCAAGAGACCCAGTACTTC
TRBV7-2	NA	18	NA	TRBJ1-2	CASSLIGGRTKTNYGYTF	TGTGCCAGCAGCTTAATTGGGGGCAGGACCAAAACAAACTATGGCTACACCTTC
TRBV19	NA	15	NA	TRBJ1-3	CASSIKLDSGNTIYF	TGTGCCAGTAGTATAAAGCTCGACTCTGGAAACACCATATATTTT
TRBV27	NA	11	NA	TRBJ2-1	CASTWAGEQFF	TGTGCCAGCACGTGGGCTGGTGAGCAGTTCTTC
TRBV4-1	NA	14	once	TRBJ2-7	CASSPLGTGREQYF	TGCGCCAGCAGCCCACTAGGCACAGGTCGCGAGCAGTACTTC
TRBV9	NA	16	NA	TRBJ2-3	CASSAGADRSADTQYF	TGTGCCAGCAGCGCAGGGGCTGACAGGAGCGCAGATACGCAGTATTTT
TRBV6-1	NA	15	NA	TRBJ2-2	CASSENGGLAGELFF	TGTGCCAGCAGTGAAAATGGGGGTCTGGCCGGGGAGCTGTTTTTT